This T cell receptor (beta chain) was found in a study of T cell responses to AZD1222 COVID-19 vaccine. Study summary: Second doses at about 4 or about 12 weeks were pooled. Points from the study as a whole: Only six people who got AZD1222 tested seropositive at baseline. The donor group comprised mostly white British people and more females; the analysis possibly underestimated clonal diversity. Close to half of all spike-specific TCRs reportedly target regions of the variants that are unmutated.

Sequenced by immunoSEQ multiplex PCR; TCRdb stores in-frame clones only, minus some. The profile covers approximately 190,000 clones, with approximately 91% appearing a single time and 0.99% taken by the ten largest. The CDR3 is made up of 16 amino acids. The germline CDR1 and CDR2 sequences are SGHVS and FNYEAQ. V shed 3 bases and J 5 bases; nucleotides not matched to a gene: 10. Of note for this clone: Its matching antigen is unknown.

The receptor was isolated from an adult in good health. The specimen was peripheral blood, collected on day 0 of AZD1222 vaccination. The chain joins TRBV7-6 to TRBJ2-1; 7 positions match TRBD1. As DNA, the CDR3 is TGTGCCAGCAGCTTCAACGGGGCAGGGGGAAACAATGAGCAGTTCTTC. It is translated as CASSFNGAGGNNEQFF.